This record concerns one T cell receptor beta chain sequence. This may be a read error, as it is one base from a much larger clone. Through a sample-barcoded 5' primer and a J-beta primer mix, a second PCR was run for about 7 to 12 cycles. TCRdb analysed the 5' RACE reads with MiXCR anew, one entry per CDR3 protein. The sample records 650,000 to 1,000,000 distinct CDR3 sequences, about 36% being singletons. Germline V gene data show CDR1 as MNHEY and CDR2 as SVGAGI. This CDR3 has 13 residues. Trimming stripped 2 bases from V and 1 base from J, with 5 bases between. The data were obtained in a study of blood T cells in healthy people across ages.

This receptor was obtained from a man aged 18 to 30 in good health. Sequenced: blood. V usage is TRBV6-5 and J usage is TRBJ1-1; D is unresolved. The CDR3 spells CASSYGSNTEAFF. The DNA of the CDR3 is TGTGCCAGCAGTTACGGGTCGAACACTGAAGCTTTCTTT.